This T cell receptor (beta chain) was captured by sequencing in a study of memory B cells and T cells in multiple sclerosis. Sequencing was performed with immunoSEQ multiplex PCR; in TCRdb, only in-frame clones are kept and a portion is missing. Among tens of thousands of clones, 86% were seen once, and the ten largest hold 2% to 3%. Of note for this clone: The antigen remains undetermined.

After stimulus-free culture, autoproliferating CFSE-dim and non-proliferating CFSE-high T cells were sequenced separately. 5x10^7 CFSE-labeled PBMCs were cultured six to eight days unstimulated, then replicate wells were pooled. Without exogenous stimuli, around 0.5 uM CFSE-labeled PBMCs were cultured serum-free. V dropped 8 bases and J dropped 6; count of bases not matched to a gene: 1. Germline V gene sequence: CDR1 MNHNY, CDR2 SVGAGI (reference sequence). This CDR3 spans 13 amino acids. Broader study findings: Clone-set sizes differed between compartments, so shared clonotype counts needed normalization.

The specimen was PBMCs from blood kept in culture. The rearrangement uses TRBV6-6 and TRBJ2-2; TRBD1 aligns across 12 bases. This sequence originates from a human donor with multiple sclerosis. CDR3 region: CASGTGGAGELFF. CDR3 coding DNA: TGTGCCAGCGGGACAGGGGGCGCCGGGGAGCTGTTTTTT.